The sequence of this TCR beta chain was determined in a study of blood T cells in healthy people across ages. It was with a sample-barcoded 5' primer and a J-beta primer mix that a second PCR of roughly 7 to 12 cycles was run. TCRdb re-called the 5' RACE reads through MiXCR, storing one row per CDR3 protein. The top ten clones hold about 38% of a sample with hundreds of thousands of distinct CDR3 sequences, about 55% of them seen once. CDR3 length: 15 residues. Germline V gives CDR1 MNHEY, CDR2 SMNVEV (reference sequence). The germline V and J ends were trimmed by 5 bases and 4 bases, with 17 bases remaining between them. Drawing of peripheral blood yielded 7.5 to 10 milliliters from each donor.

The rearrangement joins TRBV27 to TRBJ1-2, with D tentatively TRBD1 (6 bases). The receptor's source is a man at least 80 years old in good health. Sequenced: blood. CDR3 sequence (DNA): TGTGCCAGCAGTGCACGGACAGCTGGGGTCTATGGCTACACCTTC. As protein: CASSARTAGVYGYTF.